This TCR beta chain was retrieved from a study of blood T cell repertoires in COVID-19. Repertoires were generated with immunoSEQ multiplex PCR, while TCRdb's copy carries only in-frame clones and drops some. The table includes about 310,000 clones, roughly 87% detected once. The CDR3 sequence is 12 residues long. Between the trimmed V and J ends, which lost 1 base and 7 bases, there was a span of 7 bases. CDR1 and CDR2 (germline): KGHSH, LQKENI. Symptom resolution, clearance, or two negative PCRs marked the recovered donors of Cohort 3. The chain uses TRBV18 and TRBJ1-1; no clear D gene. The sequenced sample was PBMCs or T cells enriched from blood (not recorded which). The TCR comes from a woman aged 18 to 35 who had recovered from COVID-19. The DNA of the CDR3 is TGTGCCAGCTCACCACGGGAGGGTGAAGCTTTCTTT. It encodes CASSPREGEAFF.